This is a list of T cell receptor beta chains from one sample in a study of vaccination effects on CD4 cells after COVID-19. Assay: immunoSEQ multiplex PCR; the TCRdb copy retains only in-frame clones and omits some. The table lists under 40,000 clones, roughly 79% of them singletons. What these receptors recognize is not known. The sample was CD4+ T cells from PBMCs cultured with HCoV-NL63 spike peptides, taken after COVID-19 vaccination. The receptor set was obtained from a human donor who received a COVID-19 vaccine. Some clones in this sample may be carry-over from other donors' samples. CDR3s leave out the opening cysteine and the closing phenylalanine or tryptophan.

v_gene: TRBV24-1
j_gene: TRBJ1-1
CDR3aa: ATSDSTSGSTEAF

v_gene: TRBV6-5
j_gene: TRBJ2-5
CDR3aa: ASSRDTGRTQY

v_gene: TRBV19
j_gene: TRBJ2-1
CDR3aa: ASSPGGRDEQF

v_gene: TRBV19
j_gene: TRBJ1-5
CDR3aa: ATTRGGPSNQPQH

v_gene: TRBV5-4
j_gene: TRBJ2-3
CDR3aa: ASSLGGLAGQTDTQY

v_gene: TRBV7-3
j_gene: TRBJ2-5
CDR3aa: ASSLSIQETQY

v_gene: TRBV15
j_gene: TRBJ1-4
CDR3aa: ATSRDLQGANEKLF

v_gene: TRBV19
j_gene: TRBJ1-6
CDR3aa: ASSSREKGNSPLH

v_gene: TRBV27
j_gene: TRBJ2-3
CDR3aa: ASSLAATNGDTQY

v_gene: TRBV12-3/TRBV12-4
j_gene: TRBJ1-2
CDR3aa: ASSSPLVYGYT

v_gene: TRBV2
j_gene: TRBJ2-2
CDR3aa: ASSGGQGVANTGELF

v_gene: TRBV6-6
j_gene: TRBJ1-5
CDR3aa: ASSYGNSNQPQH

v_gene: TRBV19
j_gene: TRBJ2-5
CDR3aa: ASSWNQETQY

v_gene: TRBV5-1
j_gene: TRBJ1-3
CDR3aa: ASSLGTGVADSGNTIY

v_gene: TRBV6-5
j_gene: TRBJ2-5
CDR3aa: ASSTGGAGKETQY

v_gene: TRBV5-1
j_gene: TRBJ2-5
CDR3aa: ASSLGAGGTEETQY

v_gene: TRBV18
j_gene: TRBJ2-1
CDR3aa: ASSPPGTRGDYNEQF

v_gene: TRBV10-1
j_gene: TRBJ2-2
CDR3aa: ASSLGTSAGTGELF

v_gene: TRBV7-9
j_gene: TRBJ1-3
CDR3aa: ASSSDRQSGNTIY

v_gene: TRBV9
j_gene: TRBJ1-6
CDR3aa: ASSVLGLNSPLH